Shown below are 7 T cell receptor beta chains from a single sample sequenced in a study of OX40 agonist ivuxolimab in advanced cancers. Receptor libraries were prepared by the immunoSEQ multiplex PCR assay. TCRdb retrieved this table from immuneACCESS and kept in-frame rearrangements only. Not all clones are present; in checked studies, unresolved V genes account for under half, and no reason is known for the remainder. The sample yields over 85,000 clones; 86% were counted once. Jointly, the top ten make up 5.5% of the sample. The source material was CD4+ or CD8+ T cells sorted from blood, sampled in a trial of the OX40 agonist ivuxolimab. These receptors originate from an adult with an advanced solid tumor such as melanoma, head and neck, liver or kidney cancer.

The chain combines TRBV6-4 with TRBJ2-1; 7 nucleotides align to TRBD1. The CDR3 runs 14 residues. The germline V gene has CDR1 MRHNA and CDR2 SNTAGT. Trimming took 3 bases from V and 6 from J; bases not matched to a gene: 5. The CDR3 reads CASSDSGGANEQFF. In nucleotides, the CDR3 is TGTGCCAGCAGTGATTCAGGGGGAGCCAATGAGCAGTTCTTC.

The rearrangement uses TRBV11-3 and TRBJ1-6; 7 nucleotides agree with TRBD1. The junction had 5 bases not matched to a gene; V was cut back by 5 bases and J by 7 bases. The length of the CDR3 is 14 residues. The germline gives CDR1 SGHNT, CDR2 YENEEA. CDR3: CASSTTGRNSPLHF. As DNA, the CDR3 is TGTGCCAGCAGCACGACAGGGAGGAATTCACCCCTCCACTTT.

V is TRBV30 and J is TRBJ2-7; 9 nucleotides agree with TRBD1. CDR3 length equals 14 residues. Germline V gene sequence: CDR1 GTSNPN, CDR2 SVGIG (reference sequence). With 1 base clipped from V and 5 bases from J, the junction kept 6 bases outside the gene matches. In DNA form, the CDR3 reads TGTGCCTGGAGTGGGGGACAGGGAGTTCACGAGCAGTACTTC. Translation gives CAWSGGQGVHEQYF.

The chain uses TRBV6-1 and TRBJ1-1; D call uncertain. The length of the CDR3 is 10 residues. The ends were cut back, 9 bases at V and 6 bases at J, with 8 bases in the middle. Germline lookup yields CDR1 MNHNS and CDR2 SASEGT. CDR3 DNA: TGTGCCAGTTCCCAGCCTGAAGCTTTCTTT. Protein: CASSQPEAFF.

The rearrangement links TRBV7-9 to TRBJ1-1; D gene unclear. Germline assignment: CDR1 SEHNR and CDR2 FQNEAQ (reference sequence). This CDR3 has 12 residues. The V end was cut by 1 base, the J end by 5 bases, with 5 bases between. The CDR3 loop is CASSLGRTEAFF. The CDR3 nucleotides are TGTGCCAGCAGCTTAGGTAGGACTGAAGCTTTCTTT.

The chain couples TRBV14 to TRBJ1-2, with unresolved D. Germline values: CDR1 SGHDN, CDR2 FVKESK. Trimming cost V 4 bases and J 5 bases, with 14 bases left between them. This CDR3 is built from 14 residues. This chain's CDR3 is CASSLRTGAYGYTF. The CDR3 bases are TGTGCCAGCAGCCTCCGGACTGGTGCGTATGGCTACACCTTC. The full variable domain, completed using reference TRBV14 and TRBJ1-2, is EAGVTQFPSHSVIEKGQTVTLRCDPISGHDNLYWYRRVMGKEIKFLLHFVKESKQDESGMPNNRFLAERTGGTYSTLKVQPAELEDSGVYFCASSLRTGAYGYTFGSGTRLTVV.

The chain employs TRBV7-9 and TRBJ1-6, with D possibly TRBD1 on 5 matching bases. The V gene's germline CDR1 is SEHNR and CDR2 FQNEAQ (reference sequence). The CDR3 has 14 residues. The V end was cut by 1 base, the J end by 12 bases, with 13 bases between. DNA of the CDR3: TGTGCCAGCAGCTTAGGGGGCCTGGGGGTACCCCTCCACTTT. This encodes CASSLGGLGVPLHF. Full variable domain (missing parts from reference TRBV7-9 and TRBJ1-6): DTGVSQNPRHKITKRGQNVTFRCDPISEHNRLYWYRQTLGQGPEFLTYFQNEAQLEKSRLLSDRFSAERPKGSFSTLEIQRTEQGDSAMYLCASSLGGLGVPLHFGNGTRLTVT.